This T cell receptor beta chain was recovered during a study of T-cell memory formation after mild COVID-19. The CDR3 is made up of 13 amino acids. Germline loops: CDR1 SQVTM, CDR2 ANQGSEA. V dropped 6 bases and J dropped 5 bases, with 13 bases sitting between them. TCRdb re-analysed the 5' RACE reads in MiXCR, keeping a single row per CDR3 protein. The sample lists tens of thousands of distinct CDR3 sequences, 25% to 35% occurring once. Notes on the study in general: Pre-infection memory held some responding clones, suggesting pre-existing cross-reactive T cells responded.

As regards this clonotype: What it binds is not known.

The sequence came from a man younger than 30 who had mild COVID-19 (a few samples of this study predate the infection). Cell type and time point are not known. The genes are TRBV29-1 and TRBJ2-2, with D possibly being TRBD1 (6 bases). Specimen: PBMCs or a T cell subset sorted from them (not recorded which). The CDR3 spells CSVTDRLTGELFF. CDR3 DNA: TGCAGCGTGACGGACAGATTAACCGGGGAGCTGTTTTTT.